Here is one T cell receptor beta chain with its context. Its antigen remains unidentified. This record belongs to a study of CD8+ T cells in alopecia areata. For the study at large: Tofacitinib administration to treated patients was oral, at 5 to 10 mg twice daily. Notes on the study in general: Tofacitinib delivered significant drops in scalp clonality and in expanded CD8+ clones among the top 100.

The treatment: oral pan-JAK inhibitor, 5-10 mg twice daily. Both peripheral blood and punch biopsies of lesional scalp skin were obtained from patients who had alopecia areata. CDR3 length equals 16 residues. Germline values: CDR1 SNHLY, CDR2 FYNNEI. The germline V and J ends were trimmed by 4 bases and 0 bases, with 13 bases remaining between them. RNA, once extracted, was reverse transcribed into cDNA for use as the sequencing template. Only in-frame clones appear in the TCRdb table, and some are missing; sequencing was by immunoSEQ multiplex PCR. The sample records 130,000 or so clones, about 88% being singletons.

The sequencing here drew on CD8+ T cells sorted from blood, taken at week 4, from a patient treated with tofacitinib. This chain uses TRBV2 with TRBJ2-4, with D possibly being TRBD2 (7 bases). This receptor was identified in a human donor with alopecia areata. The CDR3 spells CASSAAGAIAKNIQYF. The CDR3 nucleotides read TGTGCCAGCAGTGCGGCGGGGGCAATAGCCAAAAACATTCAGTACTTC.